The clone carrying this T cell receptor (beta chain) was found once. Its matching antigen is unknown. This sample was taken from a study of long-term antiretroviral therapy in people with HIV. Study-wide findings and caveats: Documentation of ART adherence, viral resistance or therapy changes was absent. The study found that diversity rose after ART but stayed below transplant donor controls. Clones that had undergone expansion before ART dominated the repertoire at all time points.

It was version v3.0 of the immunoSEQ assay that was run at survey level. The method was immunoSEQ multiplex PCR; TCRdb's version includes in-frame clones alone and lacks a portion of them. The repertoire has about 20,000 clones, 75% to 90% of them found once; the top ten carry roughly 10%. All donors provided no fewer than one pre-ART and no fewer than two post-ART PBMC samples. V was pared by 1 base and J by 7 bases, with 7 bases of the junction left unmatched. The CDR3 runs 15 residues. Germline lookup yields CDR1 SGHAT and CDR2 FQNNGV. V is TRBV11-2 and J is TRBJ2-1, with 7 nucleotides matching TRBD2. The sequencing used unsorted PBMCs, collected 0.2 years after starting antiretroviral therapy. This TCR came from a woman between 40 and 55 years old with HIV. This CDR3 reads CASSLGAGRGNEQFF. The CDR3 DNA reads TGTGCCAGCAGCTTAGGAGCGGGGAGAGGGAATGAGCAGTTCTTC. The full variable domain, its missing parts supplied by reference TRBV11-2 and TRBJ2-1, is EAGVAQSPRYKIIEKRQSVAFWCNPISGHATLYWYQQILGQGPKLLIQFQNNGVVDDSQLPKDRFSAERLKGVDSTLKIQPAKLEDSAVYLCASSLGAGRGNEQFFGPGTRLTVL.